Here is one T cell receptor beta chain with its context. Its antigen has not been determined. Base qualities were left out, and no much larger clone turns up one base away. The sample is drawn from a study of human T cells and chemical hapten exposure (dated by TCRdb to the early 2020s). For the wider study: For sensitization, 2% DPC in acetone was applied to a 2 cm by 2 cm area of upper inner arm skin. Libraries were pooled for sequencing, and variation in per-sample TCR yields was attributed mainly to small differences in library volumes within the pool. Most of the patients in the cohort were female, and the cohort covered alopecia areata with under or over 50% scalp involvement, alopecia totalis and alopecia universalis. Throughout the approximately 23-week study period, patients were also given weekly therapeutic DPC doses on the scalp. For TCR sequencing, blood came from twenty-nine alopecia patients at anywhere from one to four time points (pre-sensitization, 2, 6 and 24 weeks). This study followed changes in the peripheral blood TCR repertoire in vivo during primary and secondary sensitization of alopecia patients to the hapten diphenylcyclopropenone (DPC). Patch testing was done on the upper back using Finn chambers containing 0.01% DPC, and results were scored after 6 days according to International Contact Dermatitis Research Group standards. Patient blood was sampled pre-sensitization (week 0) and at 2, 6 and about 24 weeks after DPC sensitization. Beyond this particular receptor, the publication reports: Expanded TCRs formed significantly more large CDR3 similarity clusters than pre-sensitization or healthy control sets, consistent with antigen-driven responses. Alopecia, a presumed autoimmune disease, was present in all patients, so the immune response of the patients might differ from that of healthy individuals. After repeated subsampling, changes were observed in the strength of the expansion versus patch-test correlation and in the threshold at which the correlation became significant. The number of PT1 expanded TCRs positively correlated with patch test score, significant at thresholds 8, 16 and 32 but not 4. The number of TCRs above 1 in 1000 frequency did not change with DPC sensitization; there was no evidence of global repertoire structure alterations.

Library preparation was by RACE. For sequencing, a NextSeq 500 was employed. Library preparation attached unique molecular identifiers to individual cDNA molecules for quantitative, reproducible TCR counting. For every blood RNA sample, sequencing covered both the TCR alpha and TCR beta chains. On the study's bioinformatics: Samples had a median of approximately 93,000 TCRs, with a range from 23,224 to 690,600. V, J and CDR3 annotation of the TCR reads was performed with the Decombinator software suite. For the PS versus PT1 abundance plots, all samples were subsampled to the same number of TCRs (28,000). TCRs were defined as expanded if absent before sensitization and observed at least eight times at the 2-week time point. The public reads were quality trimmed at Q25 with fastp and then assembled into clones with MiXCR by TCRdb, keeping productive beta chains. Here each entry gathers all rows of one CDR3 protein and keeps the most common genes and DNA. These V and J calls are TCRdb output, not the study's own analysis. Counted in this sample were 150,000 to 200,000 distinct CDR3 sequences; around 30% of them appeared once. The ten most abundant clones make up approximately 3% of the sample.

Read against the paper, the sample's time point label means: pre-sensitization, week 0. Read against the paper, the sample's treatment or condition label means: therapeutic diphenylcyclopropenone sensitization with weekly scalp DPC. Blood at each patch-test visit was drawn before the patch test was applied. Patients were eligible if aged 18 to 70, diagnosed with alopecia and judged suitable for DPC therapy, and pregnant patients were excluded. Total RNA was extracted from unfractionated whole blood collected in Tempus Blood RNA tubes. This receptor was identified in a young woman with alopecia areata. Some clones in this sample may be carry-over from other donors' samples. The sequences come from whole blood, collected in connection with sensitization to the hapten diphenylcyclopropenone (DPC).

The DNA sequence is TGTGCCAGCAGTTACGCTTTGAATGAGCAGTTCTTC. Translated, it reads CASSYALNEQFF. The chain employs TRBV6-2 or TRBV6-3 and TRBJ2-1, with the D gene uncertain. V and J lose 2 bases and 7 bases, and a span of 6 bases separates them. CDR1 and CDR2, per the germline V gene, are MNHEY and SVGEGT. The CDR3 holds 12 amino acids from the cysteine to the phenylalanine. Only the CDR3 region is kept as DNA, spanning 36 bases read in frame from base 1.